One and the same sample provided the 3 T cell receptor beta chains below, sequenced in a study of post-analysis software for immune sequencing data. Overall study findings and caveats: Higher frequency in patients than in controls was seen for about five TRBV segments, with TRBV5-6, TRBV5-1 and TRBV20-1 among them.

TCR beta cDNA libraries had unique molecular identifiers. Each CDR3 protein gets one entry after TCRdb re-called the PCR reads with MiXCR. The sample shows roughly 600,000 distinct CDR3 sequences, roughly 47% of them seen only once. These TCRs' antigens remain unknown. Sequencing used blood. These TCRs come from a girl aged 10 to 17 with multiple sclerosis.

In this sample, this clonotype turned up a few times. V gene TRBV3-1 combines with J gene TRBJ2-5; TRBD1 or TRBD2 may be the D gene (5 bases each). Germline assignment: CDR1 LGHDT and CDR2 YNNKEL (reference sequence). The CDR3 loop spans 14 amino acids. The V end was cut by 4 bases, the J end by 0 bases, with 9 bases between. The CDR3 spells CASSPGGHQETQYF. The CDR3 DNA is TGTGCCAGCAGCCCTGGGGGTCACCAAGAGACCCAGTACTTC.

The chain uses TRBV12-3 or TRBV12-4 and TRBJ2-3; D possibly corresponds to TRBD2 (6 bases). V was shortened by 4 bases and J by 2 bases, with 10 bases between the two germline ends. CDR3 length equals 14 residues. The CDR3 DNA sequence: TGTGCCAGCAGTTCCTGGGACTTCACAGATACGCAGTATTTT. This sequence encodes CASSSWDFTDTQYF.

This clonotype turned up a few times. The chain's CDR3 is CASSVSENEQFF. In DNA form, the CDR3 reads TGTGCCAGCAGCGTTAGTGAAAATGAGCAGTTCTTC. The chain uses TRBV9 and TRBJ2-1; D remains unclear. Germline loops: CDR1 SGDLS, CDR2 YYNGEE. There are 12 residues in the CDR3. V shed 2 bases and J shed 7 bases, with 7 bases lying between them.